These 5 T cell receptor beta chains came from one sample sequenced in a study of CD4 T cells in relation to SARS-CoV-2 and coronaviruses. The repertoire was sequenced with immunoSEQ multiplex PCR; TCRdb's copy has only in-frame clones and lacks some. The data contain roughly 11,000 clones, around 84% of them singletons. The unexposed donors gave CD4+ T cells in about 2010-2019, prior to COVID-19. After roughly ten days of culture, CD4+ T cells were isolated. Their antigens remain unidentified. Sequenced input: CD4+ T cells from PBMCs, cultured in vitro. Source of these receptors: a human donor in good health.

Here the CDR3 reads CASSLGTGFRTDTQYF. The CDR3 DNA reads TGTGCCAGCAGCTTGGGGACAGGGTTCCGCACAGATACGCAGTATTTT. V and J are TRBV5-4 and TRBJ2-3, with TRBD1 identical over 8 bases. Germline assignment: CDR1 SGHNT and CDR2 YYREEE (reference sequence). The length of the CDR3 is 16 residues. The trim removed 0 bases at V and 1 base at J, leaving 4 bases unmatched.

CDR3 DNA: TGTGCCAGCAGCTTAACTGGGGGGCAGGGGGCAGATACGCAGTATTTT. Translating gives CASSLTGGQGADTQYF. The rearrangement links TRBV7-8 to TRBJ2-3, with TRBD1 as a possible D gene (7 bases). Germline lookup yields CDR1 SGHVS and CDR2 FQNEAQ. The V and J ends lost 2 bases and 4 bases respectively, with 16 bases between them. The CDR3 totals 16 residues.

CDR3 residues: CASSPRGESGNTIYF. The CDR3 DNA is TGTGCCAGCTCACCCCGGGGCGAGTCTGGAAACACCATATATTTT. The chain has TRBV18 and TRBJ1-3, with a possible D match to TRBD1 (5 bases). CDR3 length: 15 amino acids. Germline V gene data show CDR1 as KGHSH and CDR2 as LQKENI. V lost 3 bases, J lost 1 base, and 10 bases lay in between. The variable domain in full, with the rest retrieved from reference TRBV18 and TRBJ1-3, is NAGVMQNPRHLVRRRGQEARLRCSPMKGHSHVYWYRQLPEEGLKFMVYLQKENIIDESGMPKERFSAEFPKEGPSILRIQQVVRGDSAAYFCASSPRGESGNTIYFGEGSWLTVV.

J is TRBJ1-2 and V is TRBV12-3 or TRBV12-4; TRBD1 aligns across 7 bases. The CDR3 loop spans 13 amino acids. V shed 6 bases and J 2 bases; nucleotides not matched to a gene: 3. The DNA of the CDR3 is TGTGCCAGCAGACGGGACAGAAACTATGGCTACACCTTC. Its translation is CASRRDRNYGYTF.

The chain recombines TRBV19 with TRBJ2-2; 8 nucleotides agree with TRBD1. CDR3 size: 15 residues. J gave up 8 bases and V 3 bases, and 8 bases lay outside the gene matches. The germline gives CDR1 LNHDA, CDR2 SQIVND (reference sequence). CDR3 DNA: TGTGCCAGTAGTATGGTTCAGGGGGCGGGAGGGGAGCTGTTTTTT. The encoded protein is CASSMVQGAGGELFF.